These 26 T cell receptor beta chains came from one sample sequenced in a study of cytomegalovirus exposure and HLA in healthy donors. The primer mix had 60 Vbeta and 13 Jbeta primers. This table comes from immunoSEQ multiplex PCR, and its TCRdb copy is limited to in-frame clones, with some not included. Altogether over 100,000 clones are present, approximately 70% being singletons, with the ten largest covering around 0.95%. The specimen was PBMCs. These receptors were collected from a woman aged 25 to 39 in good health and CMV-seronegative.

The chain recombines TRBV19 with TRBJ1-2; D call uncertain. V shed 7 bases and J shed 0 bases, with 12 bases lying between them. The CDR3 is 14 residues long. Germline V gene lookup returns CDR1 LNHDA and CDR2 SQIVND (reference sequence). CDR3 sequence reads: CASNPSAANYGYTF. DNA of the CDR3: TGTGCCAGTAACCCTAGCGCAGCTAACTATGGCTACACCTTC.

The chain carries TRBV7-9 and TRBJ2-7, with TRBD2 as a possible D gene (6 bases). Trimming removed 5 bases from V and 0 bases from J, with 20 bases in between. Looked up from germline, CDR1 is SEHNR and CDR2 is FQNEAQ (reference sequence). This CDR3 contains 17 residues. The CDR3 spells CASSLEGGEAHSYEQYF. The CDR3 nucleotides read TGTGCCAGCAGCCTAGAGGGCGGGGAGGCCCACTCCTACGAGCAGTACTTC. Supplemented by reference TRBV7-9 and TRBJ2-7, the full variable domain reads DTGVSQNPRHKITKRGQNVTFRCDPISEHNRLYWYRQTLGQGPEFLTYFQNEAQLEKSRLLSDRFSAERPKGSFSTLEIQRTEQGDSAMYLCASSLEGGEAHSYEQYFGPGTRLTVT.

This rearrangement joins TRBV29-1 to TRBJ2-1; 9 nucleotides line up with TRBD1. Germline V lookup: CDR1 SQVTM, CDR2 ANQGSEA. V gave up 6 bases and J gave up 6 bases; unmatched junction bases: 9. This CDR3 has 14 amino acids. The CDR3 loop is CSVQTGGIVNEQFF. In DNA form, the CDR3 reads TGCAGCGTCCAAACAGGGGGCATTGTCAATGAGCAGTTCTTC.

This clone was observed a handful of times. The chain has TRBV5-1 and TRBJ1-1; D perhaps matches TRBD1 (5 bases). V was clipped by 0 bases and J by 6 bases, with 9 bases between them. Germline V gene data show CDR1 as SGHRS and CDR2 as YFSETQ. The CDR3 runs to 13 residues. CDR3 sequence reads: CASSLGQGPEAFF. CDR3 nucleotide sequence: TGCGCCAGCAGCTTGGGTCAGGGCCCTGAAGCTTTCTTT.

The chain joins TRBV5-1 to TRBJ1-1; a weak D match, TRBD1 (5 bases). The germline V gene encodes CDR1 SGHRS and CDR2 YFSETQ. V gave up 4 bases and J gave up 4 bases, with 17 bases separating them. This CDR3 contains 15 residues. Here the CDR3 reads CASSVMGGKSTEAFF. The CDR3 DNA sequence: TGCGCCAGCAGCGTGATGGGGGGTAAGAGCACTGAAGCTTTCTTT.

The rearrangement joins TRBV2 to TRBJ1-6, with TRBD1 matching 7 bases. Looked up from germline, CDR1 is SNHLY and CDR2 is FYNNEI. With V trimmed by 7 bases and J by 7 bases, 10 bases remained unmatched. The CDR3 is 15 amino acids. The CDR3 is CASNRGQALNSPLHF. The CDR3 coding sequence is TGTGCCAGCAATCGAGGACAGGCCCTCAATTCACCCCTCCACTTT.

This chain uses TRBV9 with TRBJ1-2; D is possibly TRBD1 (6 bases). The CDR3 sequence is 12 residues long. The V end was cut by 2 bases, the J end by 10 bases, with 12 bases between. Germline V gene sequence: CDR1 SGDLS, CDR2 YYNGEE. The CDR3 is CASSVWTDYYTF. The CDR3 DNA reads TGTGCCAGCAGCGTGTGGACAGACTACTACACCTTC.

This sequence joins TRBV6-1 and TRBJ2-7; unclear D gene. The V end lost 4 bases, the J end lost 5 bases, and 12 bases lay between the germline ends. Germline V gene sequence: CDR1 MNHNS, CDR2 SASEGT. The CDR3 is 13 residues long. CDR3 loop: CASSAPPEDEQYF. DNA for the CDR3: TGTGCCAGCAGTGCCCCTCCCGAGGACGAGCAGTACTTC.

The chain links TRBV6-1 to TRBJ1-2; D ambiguous. V lost 4 bases to trimming and J lost 5 bases, with 5 bases between them. This CDR3 region has 11 residues. CDR1 and CDR2 (germline): MNHNS, SASEGT. CDR3 nucleotides: TGTGCCAGCAGTGGGCTTTATGGCTACACCTTC. It yields the protein CASSGLYGYTF.

This clone was seen only a few times. V gene TRBV2 combines with J gene TRBJ2-5; tentatively, D is TRBD1 (5 bases). The DNA matches TRBJ2-7 better at its end, which makes the J call doubtful. In germline, CDR1 is SNHLY, CDR2 FYNNEI. This CDR3 comprises 12 residues. The CDR3 nucleotides read TGTGCCAGCAGCCAGCAGGGATACGAGCAGTACTTC. It specifies CASSQQGYEQYF.

The rearrangement uses TRBV6-1 and TRBJ1-1; weak D call: TRBD1 (6 bases). CDR1 is MNHNS and CDR2 is SASEGT in the germline V gene. With 1 base removed from V and 4 bases from J, the gap between germline ends came to 10 bases. CDR3 size: 14 residues. This chain's CDR3 is CASSEEGGRTEAFF. The CDR3 bases are TGTGCCAGCAGTGAAGAAGGGGGACGCACTGAAGCTTTCTTT.

J is TRBJ2-3 and V is TRBV30; 10 bases fit TRBD2. Trimming at V came to 4 bases and at J to 2 bases, leaving 9 bases not matched to a gene. The CDR3 is made up of 16 amino acids. The germline V gene encodes CDR1 GTSNPN and CDR2 SVGIG (reference sequence). This chain's CDR3 is CAWTFGTSENTDTQYF. The CDR3 nucleotides read TGTGCCTGGACTTTTGGGACTAGCGAGAACACAGATACGCAGTATTTT. Complete variable domain (other parts from reference TRBV30 and TRBJ2-3): SQTIHQWPATLVQPVGSPLSLECTVEGTSNPNLYWYRQAAGRGLQLLFYSVGIGQISSEVPQNLSASRPQDRQFILSSKKLLLSDSGFYLCAWTFGTSENTDTQYFGPGTRLTVL.

The chain joins TRBV7-2 to TRBJ1-5; D is perhaps TRBD1 (5 bases). Between the trimmed V and J ends, which lost 2 bases and 0 bases, there was a span of 14 bases. The CDR3 has 17 residues. Germline values: CDR1 SGHTA, CDR2 FQGNSA. CDR3: CASSLLGQGNSNQPQHF. CDR3 in DNA: TGTGCCAGCAGCTTACTTGGGCAGGGTAATAGCAATCAGCCCCAGCATTTT.

The chain recombines TRBV19 with TRBJ2-5; 9 bases agree with TRBD2. Trimming removed 3 bases from V and 5 bases from J; junction bases left unmatched: 7. The CDR3 has 15 amino acids. CDR1 is LNHDA and CDR2 is SQIVND in the germline V gene (reference sequence). The CDR3 protein is CASSIASGEGETQYF. The CDR3 coding sequence is TGTGCCAGTAGTATCGCTAGCGGGGAAGGCGAGACCCAGTACTTC.

This clone showed up just once. The rearrangement joins TRBV7-8 to TRBJ1-1; the D gene is possibly TRBD1 (5 bases). CDR3 size: 15 residues. Germline-derived CDR1 and CDR2 are SGHVS and FQNEAQ. V was shortened by 5 bases and J by 0 bases, with 13 bases between the two germline ends. CDR3 in amino acids: CASSPGGEMNTEAFF. The CDR3 region has the DNA TGTGCCAGCAGCCCAGGAGGGGAGATGAACACTGAAGCTTTCTTT.

The chain links TRBV6-5 to TRBJ2-1, with 8 positions matching TRBD2. The CDR3 consists of 15 residues. The germline V gene has CDR1 MNHEY and CDR2 SVGAGI. The V segment lost 2 bases and the J segment 2 bases; nucleotides outside the gene matches: 2. The CDR3 sequence is CASSYEAGAYNEQFF. As DNA, the CDR3 is TGTGCCAGCAGTTACGAAGCGGGAGCCTACAATGAGCAGTTCTTC.

This sequence joins TRBV5-1 and TRBJ1-1, with no clear D. The CDR3 is made up of 15 amino acids. V was pared by 0 bases and J by 1 base, with 10 bases between. Germline-derived CDR1 and CDR2 are SGHRS and YFSETQ. The CDR3 sequence is CASSLETRPNTEAFF. As DNA, the CDR3 is TGCGCCAGCAGCTTGGAGACCAGGCCGAACACTGAAGCTTTCTTT.

The chain couples TRBV30 to TRBJ1-2, with 7 bases fitting TRBD1. The CDR3 length is 16 residues. V was pared by 0 bases and J by 4 bases, with 11 bases of the junction left unmatched. Germline V lookup: CDR1 GTSNPN, CDR2 SVGIG (reference sequence). The CDR3 DNA reads TGTGCCTGGAGTGTAAACCTAATGGACAGGCTCTATGGCTACACCTTC. Translation: CAWSVNLMDRLYGYTF.

The chain combines TRBV6-1 with TRBJ1-2, with D unresolved. This CDR3 has 12 residues. The V gene lost 6 bases and the J gene lost 3 bases, with 8 bases spanning the gap. In germline, CDR1 is MNHNS, CDR2 SASEGT. The CDR3, as DNA: TGTGCCAGCAGCTACGCTTACTATGGCTACACCTTC. This translates into CASSYAYYGYTF.

This chain joins TRBV15 and TRBJ2-7; TRBD1 matches at 10 bases. Unmatched junction bases numbered 12, after V lost 0 bases and J lost 7 bases. This CDR3 has 17 amino acids. Per germline, CDR1 LNHNV and CDR2 YYDKDF (reference sequence). The CDR3 region is CATSRDRRGTGAGEQYF. The DNA for the CDR3 is TGTGCCACCAGCAGAGATCGTCGCGGGACAGGGGCAGGGGAGCAGTACTTC.

V usage is TRBV7-8 and J usage is TRBJ2-3, with TRBD1 matching over 9 bases. The V gene end was trimmed by 4 bases and the J gene end by 5 bases; junction bases not matched to a gene: 7. The CDR3 runs 15 residues. Germline V CDR1 and CDR2: SGHVS, FQNEAQ. The DNA for the CDR3 is TGTGCCAGCAGCTCGAGACAGGGGGGCGTAGATACGCAGTATTTT. This codes for CASSSRQGGVDTQYF.

This clone has a handful of counts. The V and J genes are TRBV5-5 and TRBJ2-3, with 8 positions matching TRBD1. V was clipped by 3 bases and J by 6 bases; unmatched bases: 9. CDR1 is SGHKS and CDR2 is YYEKEE in the germline V gene (reference sequence). CDR3 size: 15 residues. The CDR3: CASSYRDRLRDTQYF. In DNA form, the CDR3 reads TGTGCCAGCAGCTACCGGGACAGGCTGAGGGATACGCAGTATTTT.

The DNA of the CDR3 is TGTGCCAGCAGCGGAGACAGGGGGGGCTACACCTTC. Translating gives CASSGDRGGYTF. The V and J genes are TRBV9 and TRBJ1-2, with 9 nucleotides matching TRBD1. Per the germline V gene, CDR1 is SGDLS and CDR2 is YYNGEE. The CDR3 length is 12 residues. J lost 8 bases, V lost 3 bases, and 2 bases had no gene match.

The rearrangement uses TRBV6-5 and TRBJ1-3, with D possibly TRBD1 on 6 matching bases. V shed 5 bases and J shed 3 bases, with 11 bases lying between them. CDR1 MNHEY and CDR2 SVGAGI come from the germline V gene. CDR3 size: 14 residues. CDR3 protein: CASSRTVIGNTIYF. CDR3 sequence (DNA): TGTGCCAGCAGTCGGACAGTTATTGGAAACACCATATATTTT.

The chain recombines TRBV6-4 with TRBJ2-3; tentative D call: TRBD2 (5 bases). From germline, CDR1 is MRHNA and CDR2 SNTAGT. V was trimmed by 3 bases and J by 2 bases, leaving 9 bases between them. This CDR3 comprises 14 residues. CDR3 DNA: TGTGCCAGCAGTGAAAGCGGATCCACAGATACGCAGTATTTT. Amino acid sequence: CASSESGSTDTQYF.

This chain joins TRBV27 and TRBJ1-1; 8 bases align to TRBD1. Losses at the gene ends were 5 bases for V and 6 bases for J; bases not matched to a gene: 8. The CDR3 consists of 14 residues. Germline-derived CDR1 and CDR2 are MNHEY and SMNVEV (reference sequence). The CDR3 loop reads CASSNTPTGAEAFF. CDR3 DNA sequence: TGTGCCAGCAGTAATACTCCGACAGGGGCTGAAGCTTTCTTT.